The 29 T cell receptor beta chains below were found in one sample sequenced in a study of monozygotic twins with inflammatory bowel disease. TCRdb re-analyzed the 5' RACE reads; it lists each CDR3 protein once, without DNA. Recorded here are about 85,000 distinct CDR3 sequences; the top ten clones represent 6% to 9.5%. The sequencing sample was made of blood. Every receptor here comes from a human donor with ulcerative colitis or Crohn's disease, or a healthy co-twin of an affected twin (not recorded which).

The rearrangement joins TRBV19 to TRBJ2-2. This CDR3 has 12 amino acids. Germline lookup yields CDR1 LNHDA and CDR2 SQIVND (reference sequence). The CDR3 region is CASSRSTGELFF.

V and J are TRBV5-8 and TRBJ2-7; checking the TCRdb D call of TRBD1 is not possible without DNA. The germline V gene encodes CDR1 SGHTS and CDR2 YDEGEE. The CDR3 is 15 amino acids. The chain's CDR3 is CASSGSGTYSYEQYF.

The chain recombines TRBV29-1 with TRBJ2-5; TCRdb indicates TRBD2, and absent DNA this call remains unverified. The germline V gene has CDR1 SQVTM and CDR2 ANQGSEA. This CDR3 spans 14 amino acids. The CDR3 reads CSVATGRSRETQYF.

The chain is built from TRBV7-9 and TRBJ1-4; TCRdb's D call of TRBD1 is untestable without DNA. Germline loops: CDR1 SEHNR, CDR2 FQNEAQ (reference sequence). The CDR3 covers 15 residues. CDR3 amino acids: CASSYNRARNEKLFF.

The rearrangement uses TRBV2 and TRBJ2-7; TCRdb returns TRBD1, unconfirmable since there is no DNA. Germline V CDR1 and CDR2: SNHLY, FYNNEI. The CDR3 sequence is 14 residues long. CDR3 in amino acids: CASSGRTGAYEQYF.

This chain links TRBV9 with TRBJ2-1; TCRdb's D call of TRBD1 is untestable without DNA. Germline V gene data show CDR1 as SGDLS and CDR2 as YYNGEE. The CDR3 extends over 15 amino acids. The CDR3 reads CASSVEKGSGNEQFF.

The CDR3 loop is CASSPGAGTEAFF. The J gene is TRBJ1-1, the V gene TRBV5-1; TCRdb names TRBD1, which stays unverified in the absence of DNA. The CDR3 length is 13 residues. CDR1 SGHRS and CDR2 YFSETQ come from the germline V gene.

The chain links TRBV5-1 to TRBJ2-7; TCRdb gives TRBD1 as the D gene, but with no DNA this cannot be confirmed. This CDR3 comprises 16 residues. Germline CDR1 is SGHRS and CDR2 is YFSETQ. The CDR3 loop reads CASKTRSGDSSYEQYF. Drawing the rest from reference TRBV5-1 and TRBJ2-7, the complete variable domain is KAGVTQTPRYLIKTRGQQVTLSCSPISGHRSVSWYQQTPGQGLQFLFEYFSETQRNKGNFPGRFSGRQFSNSRSEMNVSTLELGDSALYLCASKTRSGDSSYEQYFGPGTRLTVT.

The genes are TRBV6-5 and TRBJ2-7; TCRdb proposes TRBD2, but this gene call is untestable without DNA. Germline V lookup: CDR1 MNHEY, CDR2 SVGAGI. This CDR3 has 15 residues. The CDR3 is CASSYGAGGSYEQYF.

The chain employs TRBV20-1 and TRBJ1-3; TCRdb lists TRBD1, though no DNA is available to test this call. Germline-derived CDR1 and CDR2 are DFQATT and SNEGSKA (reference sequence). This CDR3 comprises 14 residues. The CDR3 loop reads CSAAPGGLGNTIYF.

The CDR3 spells CASSPGISRTGELFF. The chain has TRBV5-1 and TRBJ2-2; the TCRdb D gene call, TRBD2, has no DNA to confirm it. This CDR3 contains 15 residues. Germline V gene data show CDR1 as SGHRS and CDR2 as YFSETQ.

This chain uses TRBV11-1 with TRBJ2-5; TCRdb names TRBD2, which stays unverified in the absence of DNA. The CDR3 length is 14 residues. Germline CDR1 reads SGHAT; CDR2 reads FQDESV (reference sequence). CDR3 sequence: CASSLGGIPGTQYF.

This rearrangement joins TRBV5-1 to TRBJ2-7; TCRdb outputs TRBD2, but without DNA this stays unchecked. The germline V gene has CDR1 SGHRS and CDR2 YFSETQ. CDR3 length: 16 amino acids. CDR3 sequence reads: CASSSELAGGIYEQYF.

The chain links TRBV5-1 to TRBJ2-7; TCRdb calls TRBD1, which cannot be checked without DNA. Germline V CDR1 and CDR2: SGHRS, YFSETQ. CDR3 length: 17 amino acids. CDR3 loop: CASSLAPWVAATYEQYF.

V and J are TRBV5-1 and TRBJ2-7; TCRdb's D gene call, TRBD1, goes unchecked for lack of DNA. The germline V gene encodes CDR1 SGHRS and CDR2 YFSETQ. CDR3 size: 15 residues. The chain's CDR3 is CASARTGALSHEQYF. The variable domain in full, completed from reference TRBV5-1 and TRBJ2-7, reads KAGVTQTPRYLIKTRGQQVTLSCSPISGHRSVSWYQQTPGQGLQFLFEYFSETQRNKGNFPGRFSGRQFSNSRSEMNVSTLELGDSALYLCASARTGALSHEQYFGPGTRLTVT.

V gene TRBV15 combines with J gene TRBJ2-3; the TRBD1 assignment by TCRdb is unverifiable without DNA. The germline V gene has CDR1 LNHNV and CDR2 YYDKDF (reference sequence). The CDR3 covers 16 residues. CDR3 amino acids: CATSRGRGRGEDTQYF.

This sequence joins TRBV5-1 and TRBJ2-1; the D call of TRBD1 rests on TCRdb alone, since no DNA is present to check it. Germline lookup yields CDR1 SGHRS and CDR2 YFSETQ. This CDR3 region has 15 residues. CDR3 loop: CASSLGNNRYNEQFF.

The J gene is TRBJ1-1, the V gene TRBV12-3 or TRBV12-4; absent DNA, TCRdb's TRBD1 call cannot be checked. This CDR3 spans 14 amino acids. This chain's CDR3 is CASSLAGGSSEAFF.

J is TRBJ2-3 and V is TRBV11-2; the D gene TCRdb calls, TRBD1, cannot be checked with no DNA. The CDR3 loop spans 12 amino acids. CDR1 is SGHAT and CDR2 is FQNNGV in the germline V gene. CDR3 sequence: CASSFAPDTQYF.

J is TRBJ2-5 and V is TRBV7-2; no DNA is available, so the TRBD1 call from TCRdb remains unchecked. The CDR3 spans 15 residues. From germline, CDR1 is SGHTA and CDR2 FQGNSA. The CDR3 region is CASSSRTGGQETQYF.

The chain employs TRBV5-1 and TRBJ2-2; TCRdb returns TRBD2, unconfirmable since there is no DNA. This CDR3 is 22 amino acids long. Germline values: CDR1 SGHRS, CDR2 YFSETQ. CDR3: CASSLGTLPGTSGTSNTGELFF.

CDR3 sequence reads: CASSELGVSNYGYTF. This rearrangement joins TRBV6-1 to TRBJ1-2; TCRdb reports TRBD1, a call that lacks DNA to check it against. There are 15 residues in the CDR3. The V gene's germline CDR1 is MNHNS and CDR2 SASEGT.

CDR3 loop: CASSPGGVPGDIQYF. The chain links TRBV6-1 to TRBJ2-4; with no DNA, the TCRdb D assignment of TRBD1 cannot be verified. CDR1 and CDR2 (germline): MNHNS, SASEGT. The CDR3 contains 15 residues.

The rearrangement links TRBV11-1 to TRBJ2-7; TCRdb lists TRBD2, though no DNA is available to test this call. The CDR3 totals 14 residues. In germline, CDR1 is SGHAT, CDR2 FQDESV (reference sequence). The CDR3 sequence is CASSLGLYSYEQYF.

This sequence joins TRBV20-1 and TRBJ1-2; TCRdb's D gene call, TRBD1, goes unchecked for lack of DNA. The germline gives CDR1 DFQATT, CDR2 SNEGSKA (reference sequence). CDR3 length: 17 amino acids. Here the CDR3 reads CSASPINRDRKNYGYTF.

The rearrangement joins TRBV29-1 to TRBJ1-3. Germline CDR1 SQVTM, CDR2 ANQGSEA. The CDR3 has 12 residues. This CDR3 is CSVLTDGNTIYF.

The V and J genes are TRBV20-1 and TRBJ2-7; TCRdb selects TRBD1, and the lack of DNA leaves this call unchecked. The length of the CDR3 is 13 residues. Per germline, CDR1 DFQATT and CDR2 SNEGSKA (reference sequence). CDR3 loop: CSARTPSGYEQYF.

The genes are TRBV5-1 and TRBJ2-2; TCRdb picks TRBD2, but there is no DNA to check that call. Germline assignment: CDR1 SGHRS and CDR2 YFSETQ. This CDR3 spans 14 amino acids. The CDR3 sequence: CASSSSGGTGELFF.

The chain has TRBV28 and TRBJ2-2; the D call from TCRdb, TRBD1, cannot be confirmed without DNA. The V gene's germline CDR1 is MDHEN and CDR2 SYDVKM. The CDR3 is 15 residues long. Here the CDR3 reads CASSSLRGGRGELFF.